These T cell receptor beta chains were read from a single sample in a study of blood T cell repertoires in COVID-19. Only in-frame clones appear in the TCRdb table, and some are missing; sequencing was by immunoSEQ multiplex PCR. Counted here are 90,000 or so clones, roughly 77% occurring once; the ten biggest clones make up roughly 22%. The sequenced sample was peripheral blood. All receptors come from a human donor in a cohort sampled during active COVID-19. CDR3s include the opening cysteine and the closing phenylalanine or tryptophan. A D gene is named only where the DNA matches it firmly. Some rows mark clone size as missing; the rest say once, few, many or name a class of expanded clone.

abundance | j_gene | d_gene | v_gene | CDR3nt | CDR3aa
. | TRBJ2-1 | . | TRBV21-1 | TGTGCCAGCAGCCCGGGTCCCGTAGGTCCCAATGAGCAGTTCTTC | CASSPGPVGPNEQFF
. | TRBJ2-3 | TRBD1 | TRBV5-1 | TGCGCCAGCGGGACAGGGTCAGATACGCAGTATTTT | CASGTGSDTQYF
. | TRBJ1-4 | . | TRBV5-4 | TGTGCCAGCAGCTGGGGCACTAATGAAAAACTGTTTTTT | CASSWGTNEKLFF
. | TRBJ1-4 | . | TRBV5-6 | TGTGCCAGCAGCGTGGGACTAACTAATGAAAAACTGTTTTTT | CASSVGLTNEKLFF
. | TRBJ1-2 | TRBD1 | TRBV5-8 | TGTGCCAGCAGCTTCCAGCGGGGACAGGGACCTTATGGCTACACCTTC | CASSFQRGQGPYGYTF
. | TRBJ2-1 | TRBD2 | TRBV6-5 | TGTGCCAGCAGACCGGGACTAGGCTCCTACAATGAGCAGTTCTTC | CASRPGLGSYNEQFF
. | TRBJ2-3 | . | TRBV11-3 | TGTGCCAGCAGCTTGACCCGGGAGTCAGATACGCAGTATTTT | CASSLTRESDTQYF
. | TRBJ2-5 | TRBD2 | TRBV11-2 | TGTGCCAGCAGCTTAGCCCTTAGCGGGAGTTACGAAGAGACCCAGTACTTC | CASSLALSGSYEETQYF
few | TRBJ1-3 | TRBD1 | TRBV6-5 | TGTGCCAGCAGGTTGGGACAGTTCTCTGGAAACACCATATATTTT | CASRLGQFSGNTIYF
. | TRBJ1-2 | . | TRBV14 | TGTGCCAGCAGCCAAGATCTCAGGGTGGAAGGCTACACCTTC | CASSQDLRVEGYTF
. | TRBJ2-1 | TRBD2 | TRBV19 | TGTGCCAGTAGTATCGGGACTAGGGGTGAGCAGTTCTTC | CASSIGTRGEQFF
. | TRBJ2-3 | . | TRBV6-5 | TGTGCCAGCACCCTACGAGGGCCAACAGATACGCAGTATTTT | CASTLRGPTDTQYF
once | TRBJ2-3 | . | TRBV3-1/TRBV3-2 | TGTGCCAGCAGCCAATTGTCTCCAGGGGATACGCAGTATTTT | CASSQLSPGDTQYF
. | TRBJ2-1 | . | TRBV18 | TGTGCCAGCTCACCCGTACTTAGCGGAAGCTCCTACAATGAGCAGTTCTTC | CASSPVLSGSSYNEQFF
. | TRBJ1-4 | TRBD1 | TRBV5-1 | TGCGCCAGCAGCTCCACCTGGACAGGGGGAGGTGAAAAACTGTTTTTT | CASSSTWTGGGEKLFF
few | TRBJ2-3 | . | TRBV5-5 | TGTGCCAGCAGCTCCTCGGGAGTAAATACGCAGTATTTT | CASSSSGVNTQYF
. | TRBJ2-7 | TRBD1 | TRBV7-3 | TGTGCCAGCAGCCTAGCGACAGGGGGCTCCTACGAGCAGTACTTC | CASSLATGGSYEQYF
few | TRBJ1-2 | TRBD1 | TRBV11-2 | TGTGCCAGCAGCTTGCGGGGGGACAGACGATATGGCTACACCTTC | CASSLRGDRRYGYTF